Listed here are 24 T cell receptor beta chains from one sample, sequenced in a study of T-cell reconstitution after alpha-beta-depleted transplantation in children. It was with unique molecular identifiers that the TCRbeta library was prepared. MiXCR, run by TCRdb on the PCR reads, gives a single entry per CDR3 protein. The sample records fewer than 85,000 distinct CDR3 sequences, 11% to 15% being singletons. Sequencing was performed on PBMCs, mostly from graft donor cells, taken 180 days after TCRalphabeta/CD19-depleted stem cell transplant. The receptor set was obtained from a male patient between 2 and 9 years old who had a stem cell transplant for acute lymphoblastic leukemia, so the T cells may come from the graft donor.

The rearrangement uses TRBV3-1 and TRBJ2-7; TRBD2 aligns across 9 bases. Germline V gives CDR1 LGHDT, CDR2 YNNKEL (reference sequence). The CDR3 consists of 13 residues. V shed 6 bases, J shed 2 bases, and the junction held 2 bases outside the gene matches. In DNA, the CDR3 is TGTGCCAGCAGACGCGGGGGGGCCTACGAGCAGTACTTC. Translated: CASRRGGAYEQYF.

The chain links TRBV4-2 to TRBJ1-2, with 8 bases matching TRBD1. The CDR3 runs 13 residues. Germline lookup yields CDR1 LGHNA and CDR2 YNFKEQ. The ends lost 4 bases at V and 4 bases at J; junction bases unmatched: 2. DNA of the CDR3: TGTGCCAGCAGCCCACAGGGGGGCTATGGCTACACCTTC. Translating it yields CASSPQGGYGYTF.

There are a few counts of this clonotype. The V call is TRBV4-1, the J call TRBJ2-5, with a tentative D call TRBD1 (6 bases). CDR1 MGHRA and CDR2 YSYEKL come from the germline V gene. This CDR3 has 15 amino acids. Trimming removed 3 bases from V and 5 bases from J, with 16 bases in between. CDR3 DNA sequence: TGCGCCAGCAGCCAGATCGGACAGATGGGCGAGACCCAGTACTTC. It yields the protein CASSQIGQMGETQYF.

CDR3 region: CASSPPGQGKDTQYF. CDR3 in DNA: TGTGCCAGCAGTCCGCCGGGACAGGGTAAAGATACGCAGTATTTT. The chain is built from TRBV12-3 or TRBV12-4 and TRBJ2-3, with 9 bases aligning to TRBD1. The CDR3 is made up of 15 amino acids. V shed 5 bases and J 5 bases; nucleotides not matched to a gene: 8.

This clonotype was detected only a few times. The chain is built from TRBV7-8 and TRBJ2-7; D call uncertain. The CDR3 is made up of 11 amino acids. Trimming took off 6 bases at V and 6 bases at J, with 9 bases between the two ends. CDR1 is SGHVS, CDR2 FQNEAQ, per germline. CDR3 region: CASSPHREQYF. CDR3 in DNA: TGTGCCAGCAGTCCACATCGCGAGCAGTACTTC.

The rearrangement uses TRBV28 and TRBJ2-7, with D possibly being TRBD1 (6 bases). The CDR3 is 15 amino acids. Trimming pared 0 bases from V and 6 bases from J, leaving 15 bases between. Germline V gives CDR1 MDHEN, CDR2 SYDVKM. CDR3 nucleotides: TGTGCCAGCAGTTTATGGGTCAGGGGAACGAGCGAGCAGTACTTC. Translation gives CASSLWVRGTSEQYF. The full variable domain, its missing parts supplied by reference TRBV28 and TRBJ2-7, is DVKVTQSSRYLVKRTGEKVFLECVQDMDHENMFWYRQDPGLGLRLIYFSYDVKMKEKGDIPEGYSVSREKKERFSLILESASTNQTSMYLCASSLWVRGTSEQYFGPGTRLTVT.

This clonotype came up a few times. The chain recombines TRBV4-1 with TRBJ2-3; D gene unclear. Looked up from germline, CDR1 is MGHRA and CDR2 is YSYEKL. The CDR3 covers 13 residues. With 4 bases removed from V and 6 bases from J, the gap between germline ends came to 11 bases. CDR3 coding DNA: TGCGCCAGCAGCCTTTCCTCGGACGATACGCAGTATTTT. This sequence encodes CASSLSSDDTQYF.

This clonotype has just a few counts. This rearrangement joins TRBV7-2 to TRBJ2-1; D ambiguous. Trimming pared 4 bases from V and 3 bases from J, leaving 10 bases between. CDR1 is SGHTA and CDR2 is FQGNSA in the germline V gene. The CDR3 covers 14 residues. Here the CDR3 DNA reads TGTGCCAGCAGCTCAAACGCCCTCTACAATGAGCAGTTCTTC. It specifies CASSSNALYNEQFF.

This clonotype turned up a few times. The chain combines TRBV5-5 with TRBJ2-3, with a possible D match to TRBD1 (5 bases). V shed 4 bases and J shed 1 base, with 16 bases lying between them. The germline V gene encodes CDR1 SGHKS and CDR2 YYEKEE (reference sequence). This CDR3 region has 16 residues. CDR3 coding DNA: TGTGCCAGCAGCCCAGGGTGGGCCTCAGGCACAGATACGCAGTATTTT. This codes for CASSPGWASGTDTQYF.

V gene TRBV5-6 combines with J gene TRBJ1-6; 7 positions agree with TRBD1. This CDR3 has 14 residues. Germline CDR1 reads SGHDT; CDR2 reads YYEEEE. Trimming took 5 bases from V and 8 from J; bases not matched to a gene: 7. The CDR3 DNA follows: TGTGCCAGCAGACCAGGGGGTTGGGATTCACCCCTCCACTTT. This gives the protein CASRPGGWDSPLHF.

This clonotype was recorded many times. The chain recombines TRBV18 with TRBJ2-7; TRBD2 matches at 10 bases. CDR1 and CDR2 from the germline V gene are KGHSH and LQKENI. The CDR3 totals 15 residues. V gave up 4 bases and J gave up 2 bases; unmatched junction bases: 5. The CDR3 loop reads CASSLSGTSAYEQYF. CDR3 bases: TGTGCCAGCTCACTATCCGGGACTAGCGCCTACGAGCAGTACTTC.

This clonotype was observed a handful of times. The CDR3 sequence is CASSQDGRLAGAVDTQYF. For the CDR3, the DNA is TGTGCCAGCAGCCAAGATGGGAGACTAGCGGGAGCGGTAGATACGCAGTATTTT. This chain links TRBV4-2 with TRBJ2-3; 12 nucleotides match TRBD2. The CDR3 is 18 residues long. CDR1 LGHNA and CDR2 YNFKEQ come from the germline V gene. Unmatched junction bases numbered 9, after V lost 0 bases and J lost 5 bases.

A few counts support this clonotype. The rearrangement joins TRBV6-2 or TRBV6-3 to TRBJ1-5, with 10 bases fitting TRBD1. This CDR3 spans 16 amino acids. The ends lost 5 bases at V and 6 bases at J; junction bases unmatched: 10. Germline V gene data show CDR1 as MNHEY and CDR2 as SVGEGT. CDR3 in amino acids: CASSRGDRGWTQPQHF. The CDR3 DNA reads TGTGCCAGCAGTAGAGGGGACAGGGGTTGGACTCAGCCCCAGCATTTT.

V usage is TRBV20-1 and J usage is TRBJ2-5, with 8 nucleotides matching TRBD1. The germline V gene has CDR1 DFQATT and CDR2 SNEGSKA (reference sequence). The CDR3 has 14 amino acids. V lost 2 bases, J lost 2 bases, and 4 bases stayed unmatched. CDR3 in DNA: TGCAGTGCTAGACGGGACAGGTTACAAGAGACCCAGTACTTC. It specifies CSARRDRLQETQYF.

This clonotype was seen only a few times. CDR3 nucleotide sequence: TGTGCCAGCAATCTCCGGACAGGGGGCTATGGCTACACCTTC. This sequence encodes CASNLRTGGYGYTF. The rearrangement joins TRBV6-1 to TRBJ1-2; 10 bases align to TRBD1. The J segment lost 4 bases and the V segment lost 7 bases, leaving 6 bases of the junction unmatched. The V gene's germline CDR1 is MNHNS and CDR2 SASEGT. CDR3 length: 14 amino acids.

This clonotype appeared many times. This chain links TRBV5-1 with TRBJ2-4; the D call may be TRBD1 or TRBD2 (6 bases each). This CDR3 is built from 15 residues. The ends were cut back, 4 bases at V and 1 base at J, with 12 bases in the middle. Per the germline V gene, CDR1 is SGHRS and CDR2 is YFSETQ. Here the CDR3 DNA reads TGCGCCAGCAGCATTGGGGGGCAGGCCAAAAACATTCAGTACTTC. Translated, it gives CASSIGGQAKNIQYF. Drawing the rest from reference TRBV5-1 and TRBJ2-4, the complete variable domain is KAGVTQTPRYLIKTRGQQVTLSCSPISGHRSVSWYQQTPGQGLQFLFEYFSETQRNKGNFPGRFSGRQFSNSRSEMNVSTLELGDSALYLCASSIGGQAKNIQYFGAGTRLSVL.

V gene TRBV7-2 combines with J gene TRBJ1-3; a weak D match, TRBD1 (5 bases). Trimming left V 0 bases short and J 4 bases short, with 13 bases between. Germline CDR1 reads SGHTA; CDR2 reads FQGNSA. The CDR3 has 16 amino acids. The CDR3 bases are TGTGCCAGCAGCTTAGCTTCCGGGACCGACGGAAACACCATATATTTT. Translation gives CASSLASGTDGNTIYF.

The V and J genes are TRBV7-6 and TRBJ2-5; D unclear. This CDR3 contains 13 residues. Trimming pared 1 base from V and 5 bases from J, leaving 8 bases between. Germline CDR1 reads SGHVS; CDR2 reads FNYEAQ. CDR3 coding DNA: TGTGCCAGCAGCTTAGTTGTCGCTGAGACCCAGTACTTC. Amino acids: CASSLVVAETQYF.

V is TRBV10-3 and J is TRBJ1-1; no reliable D call. CDR3 size: 13 residues. Germline CDR1 is ENHRY and CDR2 is SYGVKD. Between the trimmed V and J ends, which lost 10 bases and 0 bases, there was a span of 12 bases. CDR3 region: CATRPSLNTEAFF. The CDR3 DNA follows: TGTGCCACCCGGCCTTCATTGAACACTGAAGCTTTCTTT.

This clonotype was seen more than once but under ten times. The chain joins TRBV27 to TRBJ2-7; 9 bases map to TRBD2. The V segment lost 6 bases and the J segment 2 bases; nucleotides outside the gene matches: 5. Looked up from germline, CDR1 is MNHEY and CDR2 is SMNVEV (reference sequence). The CDR3 has 14 amino acids. This chain's CDR3 is CASSSGLATYEQYF. The DNA of the CDR3 is TGTGCCAGCAGCTCGGGACTAGCTACCTACGAGCAGTACTTC.

This clonotype turned up a few times. The chain links TRBV7-2 to TRBJ1-1, with TRBD1 matching 9 bases. Germline assignment: CDR1 SGHTA and CDR2 FQGNSA. This CDR3 is built from 15 residues. V lost 1 base and J lost 5; bases outside the gene matches: 5. The CDR3 reads CASSLVGQGETEAFF. In DNA, the CDR3 is TGTGCCAGCAGCTTAGTGGGACAGGGAGAAACTGAAGCTTTCTTT.

This clonotype showed up just once. The rearrangement links TRBV5-1 to TRBJ1-4; no firm D call. CDR3 length equals 14 residues. V was cut by 3 bases and J by 2 bases, with 8 bases left in between. Germline assignment: CDR1 SGHRS and CDR2 YFSETQ. The CDR3 DNA sequence: TGCGCCAGCAGCTCGCCGGGTACTAATGAAAAACTGTTTTTT. This translates into CASSSPGTNEKLFF.

V and J are TRBV25-1 and TRBJ2-7, with 10 nucleotides matching TRBD1. Germline V gene data show CDR1 as MGHDK and CDR2 as SYGVNS. The CDR3 runs to 16 residues. The J segment lost 4 bases and the V segment lost 0 bases, leaving 6 bases of the junction unmatched. In DNA form, the CDR3 reads TGTGCCAGCAGTGAATACCCGACAGGGGGCAAGTACGAGCAGTACTTC. Amino acid sequence: CASSEYPTGGKYEQYF.

This clonotype was picked up a small number of times. CDR3 residues: CASSFGAAGYEQFF. The DNA for the CDR3 is TGTGCCAGCAGTTTTGGAGCGGCGGGATATGAGCAGTTCTTC. J is TRBJ2-1 and V is TRBV28; tentatively, D is TRBD2 (6 bases). Germline V gene lookup returns CDR1 MDHEN and CDR2 SYDVKM. The V end was cut by 3 bases, the J end by 8 bases, with 14 bases between. The CDR3 is 14 residues long.